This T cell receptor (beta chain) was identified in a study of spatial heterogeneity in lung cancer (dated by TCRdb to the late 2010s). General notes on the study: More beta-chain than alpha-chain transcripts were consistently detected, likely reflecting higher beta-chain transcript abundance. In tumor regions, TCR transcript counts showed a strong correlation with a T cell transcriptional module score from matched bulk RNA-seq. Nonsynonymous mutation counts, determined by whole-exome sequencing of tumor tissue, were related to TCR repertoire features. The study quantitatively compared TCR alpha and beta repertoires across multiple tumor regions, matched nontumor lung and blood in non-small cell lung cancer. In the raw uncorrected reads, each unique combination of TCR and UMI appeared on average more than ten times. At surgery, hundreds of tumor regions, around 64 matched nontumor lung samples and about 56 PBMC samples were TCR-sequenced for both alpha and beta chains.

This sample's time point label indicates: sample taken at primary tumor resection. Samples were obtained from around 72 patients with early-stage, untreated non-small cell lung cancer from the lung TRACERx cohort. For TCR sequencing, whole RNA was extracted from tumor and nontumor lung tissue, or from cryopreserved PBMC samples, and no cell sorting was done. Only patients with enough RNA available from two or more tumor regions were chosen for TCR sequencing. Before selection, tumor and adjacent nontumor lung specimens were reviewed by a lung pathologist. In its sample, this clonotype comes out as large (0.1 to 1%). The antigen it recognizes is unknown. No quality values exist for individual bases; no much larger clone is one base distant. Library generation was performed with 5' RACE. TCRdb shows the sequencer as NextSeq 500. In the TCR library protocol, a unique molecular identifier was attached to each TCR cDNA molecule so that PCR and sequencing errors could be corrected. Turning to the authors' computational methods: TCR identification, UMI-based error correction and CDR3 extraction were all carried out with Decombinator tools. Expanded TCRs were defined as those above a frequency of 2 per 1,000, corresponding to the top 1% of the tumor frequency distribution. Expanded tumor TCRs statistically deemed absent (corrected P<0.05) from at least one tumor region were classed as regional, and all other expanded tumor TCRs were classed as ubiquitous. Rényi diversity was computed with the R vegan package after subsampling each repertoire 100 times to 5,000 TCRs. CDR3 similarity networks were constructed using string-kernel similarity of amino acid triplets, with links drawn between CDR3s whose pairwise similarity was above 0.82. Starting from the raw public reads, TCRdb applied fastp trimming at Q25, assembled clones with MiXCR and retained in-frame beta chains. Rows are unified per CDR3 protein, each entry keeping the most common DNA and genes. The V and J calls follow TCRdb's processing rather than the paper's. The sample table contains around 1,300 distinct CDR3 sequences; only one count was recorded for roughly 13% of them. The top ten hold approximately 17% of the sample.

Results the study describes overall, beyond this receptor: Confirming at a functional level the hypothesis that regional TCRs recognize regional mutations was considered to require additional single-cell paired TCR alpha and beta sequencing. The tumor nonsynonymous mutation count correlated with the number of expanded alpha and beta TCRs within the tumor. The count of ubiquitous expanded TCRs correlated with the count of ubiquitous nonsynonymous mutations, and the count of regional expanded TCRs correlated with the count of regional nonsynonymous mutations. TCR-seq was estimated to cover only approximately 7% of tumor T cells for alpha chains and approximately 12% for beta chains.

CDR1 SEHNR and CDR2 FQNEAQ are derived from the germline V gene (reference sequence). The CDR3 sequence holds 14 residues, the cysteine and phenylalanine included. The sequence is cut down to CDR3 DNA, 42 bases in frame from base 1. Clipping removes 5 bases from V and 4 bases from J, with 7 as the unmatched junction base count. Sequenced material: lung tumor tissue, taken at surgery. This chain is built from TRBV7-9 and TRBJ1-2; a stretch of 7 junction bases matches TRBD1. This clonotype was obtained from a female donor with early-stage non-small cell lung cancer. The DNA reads TGTGCCAGCAGCGACCGGGACAGATTCTATGGCTACACCTTC. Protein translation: CASSDRDRFYGYTF.